The clone carrying this T cell receptor beta chain was detected only once. V lost 1 base and J lost 1; bases outside the gene matches: 1. The germline gives CDR1 KGHSH, CDR2 LQKENI. This CDR3 has 17 residues. Profiled with immunoSEQ multiplex PCR; TCRdb holds only in-frame clones, not every one. The profile covers about 470,000 clones, with 90% appearing a single time and roughly 4.3% taken by the ten largest. This entry comes from a study of Ad26.COV2.S vaccination and SARS-CoV-2 variants. Treatment given: about 20 received Ad26.COV2.S at low or high dose, single or two shots; 5 received placebo; per-sample allocation not given. Specimens were obtained on day 63 following the first vaccine or placebo injection.

The V and J genes are TRBV18 and TRBJ2-1; the match to TRBD2 covers 13 bases. The sequence came from a person aged 18-65 years who received the Ad26.COV2.S COVID-19 vaccine or a placebo. Sequenced material: peripheral blood, taken in a trial of Ad26.COV2.S vaccine versus placebo. The CDR3 is CASSPRTSGSSYNEQFF. CDR3 sequence (DNA): TGTGCCAGCTCACCACGGACTAGCGGGAGTTCCTACAATGAGCAGTTCTTC.